What follows are 27 T cell receptor beta chains derived from one specimen sequenced in a study of response to subunit inactivated influenza vaccine. MiXCR, applied by TCRdb to the RT-PCR reads, yields one record per CDR3 protein. Of 610,000 or so distinct CDR3 sequences listed, approximately 15% were seen once; the top ten hold 11%. Sequenced here: PBMCs from blood, sampled about 12 days after vaccination. The source is a man in his forties or fifties who received an inactivated influenza vaccine.

This clonotype has more than one count but fewer than ten. The chain carries TRBV5-1 and TRBJ2-7, with D possibly being TRBD1 (6 bases). Trimming cost V 0 bases and J 2 bases, with 9 bases left between them. The V gene's germline CDR1 is SGHRS and CDR2 YFSETQ. The CDR3 is made up of 14 amino acids. The CDR3 loop reads CASSLEDRAYEQYF. CDR3 bases: TGCGCCAGCAGCTTGGAGGACAGAGCCTACGAGCAGTACTTC.

The table lists this clonotype with many counts. The chain has TRBV6-5 and TRBJ2-2; 7 bases map to TRBD2. Losses at the gene ends were 1 base for V and 7 bases for J; bases not matched to a gene: 6. The CDR3 is made up of 15 amino acids. Germline lookup yields CDR1 MNHEY and CDR2 SVGAGI. The CDR3 spells CASSYLSGGVGELFF. The CDR3 nucleotides are TGTGCCAGCAGTTACTTATCGGGGGGAGTCGGGGAGCTGTTTTTT.

The chain is built from TRBV10-3 and TRBJ2-7, with D perhaps assigned TRBD1 or TRBD2 (5 bases each). The CDR3 extends over 14 amino acids. The germline V and J ends were trimmed by 3 bases and 3 bases, with 12 bases remaining between them. Germline V CDR1 and CDR2: ENHRY, SYGVKD. The CDR3 DNA follows: TGTGCCATCAGTGATGGTCTGGGACGCTACGAGCAGTACTTC. Residues: CAISDGLGRYEQYF.

The chain combines TRBV5-6 with TRBJ2-7; D might be TRBD1 (6 bases). The germline V gene has CDR1 SGHDT and CDR2 YYEEEE. Trimming shortened V by 5 bases and J by 5 bases, and 14 bases separated the two germline ends. The CDR3 contains 13 residues. The CDR3 coding sequence is TGTGCCAGCAGACGGCAGGGGCGACACGAGCAGTACTTC. Translation: CASRRQGRHEQYF.

In this sample, this clonotype turned up a few times. CDR3 in amino acids: CASSPSQGAYPYEQYF. CDR3 in DNA: TGTGCCAGCAGCCCATCACAGGGGGCCTATCCCTACGAGCAGTACTTC. This chain uses TRBV6-2 or TRBV6-3 with TRBJ2-7; 9 bases map to TRBD1. V was clipped by 6 bases and J by 2 bases; unmatched bases: 11. CDR3 length: 16 amino acids. Germline V lookup: CDR1 MNHEY, CDR2 SVGEGT.

V is TRBV5-6 and J is TRBJ2-1; no clear D gene. The germline V gene encodes CDR1 SGHDT and CDR2 YYEEEE. Between the trimmed V and J ends, which lost 2 bases and 2 bases, there was a span of 11 bases. CDR3 length: 15 amino acids. The CDR3 DNA reads TGTGCCAGCAGCTTCGGCAGGTCAACCTACAATGAGCAGTTCTTC. Translated: CASSFGRSTYNEQFF.

This clonotype turned up a few times. The chain couples TRBV5-1 to TRBJ1-4, with a weak D call TRBD1 (5 bases). The CDR3 extends over 15 amino acids. V lost 2 bases, J lost 6 bases, and 14 bases lay in between. Germline loops: CDR1 SGHRS, CDR2 YFSETQ. The DNA of the CDR3 is TGCGCCAGCAGCTTCTGGGGCGGGGATCATGAAAAACTGTTTTTT. It codes for CASSFWGGDHEKLFF.

This clonotype was recorded a few times. CDR3 DNA: TGTGCCTGGGCGGGGGGGAGGACCCCGAACACTGAAGCTTTCTTT. This translates into CAWAGGRTPNTEAFF. The chain has TRBV30 and TRBJ1-1; the D gene is possibly TRBD1 (5 bases). CDR3 length: 15 residues. Trimming left V 5 bases short and J 1 base short, with 17 bases between. Germline CDR1 reads GTSNPN; CDR2 reads SVGIG (reference sequence).

The chain links TRBV18 to TRBJ2-1, with 9 bases lining up with TRBD2. The junction had 11 bases not matched to a gene; V was cut back by 1 base and J by 10 bases. The germline gives CDR1 KGHSH, CDR2 LQKENI. The CDR3 runs 16 residues. CDR3 amino acids: CASSPRSALAGIEQFF. DNA for the CDR3: TGTGCCAGCTCACCACGTTCGGCTCTAGCGGGAATCGAGCAGTTCTTC. Looking up the rest from reference TRBV18 and TRBJ2-1 gives the full variable domain: NAGVMQNPRHLVRRRGQEARLRCSPMKGHSHVYWYRQLPEEGLKFMVYLQKENIIDESGMPKERFSAEFPKEGPSILRIQQVVRGDSAAYFCASSPRSALAGIEQFFGPGTRLTVL.

The rearrangement joins TRBV29-1 to TRBJ2-7; D gene uncertain. The CDR3 runs to 13 residues. V was trimmed by 4 bases and J by 6 bases, leaving 16 bases between them. CDR1 is SQVTM, CDR2 ANQGSEA, per germline. This CDR3 reads CSVAGSPRGEQYF. CDR3 DNA sequence: TGCAGCGTTGCTGGGTCCCCCCGAGGCGAGCAGTACTTC.

This clonotype came up a few times. The chain links TRBV18 to TRBJ1-3; D is uncertain. The CDR3 is made up of 14 amino acids. The germline V gene has CDR1 KGHSH and CDR2 LQKENI. V was trimmed by 3 bases and J by 5 bases, leaving 11 bases between them. The CDR3 loop reads CASSPGDTRNTIYF. Written as DNA, the CDR3 is TGTGCCAGCTCACCGGGCGACACCAGAAACACCATATATTTT. Supplemented by reference TRBV18 and TRBJ1-3, the full variable domain reads NAGVMQNPRHLVRRRGQEARLRCSPMKGHSHVYWYRQLPEEGLKFMVYLQKENIIDESGMPKERFSAEFPKEGPSILRIQQVVRGDSAAYFCASSPGDTRNTIYFGEGSWLTVV.

This chain uses TRBV7-8 with TRBJ2-2, with D possibly matching TRBD2 (5 bases). Trimming removed 4 bases at V and 5 bases at J, with 14 bases between. From germline, CDR1 is SGHVS and CDR2 FQNEAQ. There are 15 residues in the CDR3. DNA for the CDR3: TGTGCCAGCAGCTCCCGGGGTGGGCGGACCGGGGAGCTGTTTTTT. Its protein is CASSSRGGRTGELFF.

The chain links TRBV5-1 to TRBJ2-7; D remains ambiguous. V lost 0 bases and J 6 bases, leaving 13 bases between the germline ends. Germline CDR1 is SGHRS and CDR2 is YFSETQ. This CDR3 is 14 amino acids long. The CDR3 loop is CASSLGSAAREQYF. DNA for the CDR3: TGCGCCAGCAGCTTGGGTTCGGCAGCTCGCGAGCAGTACTTC.

This clonotype has just one count. This chain uses TRBV10-3 with TRBJ2-3; D call uncertain. CDR1 and CDR2 (germline): ENHRY, SYGVKD. Trimming pared 5 bases from V and 4 bases from J, leaving 10 bases between. The CDR3 sequence is 13 residues long. The CDR3 sequence: CAISKRIADTQYF. The DNA for the CDR3 is TGTGCCATCAGTAAAAGGATCGCAGATACGCAGTATTTT.

This rearrangement joins TRBV3-1 to TRBJ2-7; 8 nucleotides match TRBD2. Germline CDR1 reads LGHDT; CDR2 reads YNNKEL (reference sequence). V shed 1 base and J 3 bases; nucleotides not matched to a gene: 2. CDR3 length: 14 amino acids. Here the CDR3 DNA reads TGTGCCAGCAGCCAAGCGGGGGGGTACTACGAGCAGTACTTC. Translated, it gives CASSQAGGYYEQYF.

This clonotype was detected only a few times. V is TRBV3-1 and J is TRBJ2-5; TRBD2 matches at 7 bases. The V gene's germline CDR1 is LGHDT and CDR2 YNNKEL (reference sequence). This CDR3 spans 15 amino acids. Trimming removed 0 bases from V and 5 bases from J; junction bases left unmatched: 6. The CDR3 here is CASSQDLVAGETQYF. CDR3 nucleotide sequence: TGTGCCAGCAGCCAAGATCTAGTAGCGGGTGAGACCCAGTACTTC.

Here the CDR3 reads CASSYIGQGNQPQHF. CDR3 nucleotides: TGTGCCAGCAGTTATATTGGACAGGGCAATCAGCCCCAGCATTTT. J is TRBJ1-5 and V is TRBV6-2 or TRBV6-3, with 7 bases aligning to TRBD1. CDR3 length: 15 amino acids. Germline CDR1 MNHEY, CDR2 SVGEGT. V lost 3 bases and J lost 2; bases outside the gene matches: 4.

The chain links TRBV4-1 to TRBJ1-5; 8 nucleotides align to TRBD1. The CDR3 contains 15 residues. V lost 3 bases to trimming and J lost 7 bases; unmatched junction nucleotides: 8. Germline V gives CDR1 MGHRA, CDR2 YSYEKL. Written as DNA, the CDR3 is TGCGCCAGCAGCCACCCCGTCAGGGGGCTACAGCCCCAGCATTTT. Protein product: CASSHPVRGLQPQHF.

The V and J genes are TRBV14 and TRBJ2-5; 7 bases match TRBD1. The CDR3 contains 16 residues. CDR1 is SGHDN, CDR2 FVKESK, per germline. The V gene end was trimmed by 4 bases and the J gene end by 2 bases; junction bases not matched to a gene: 10. The CDR3: CASSPGTVSTQETQYF. In nucleotides, the CDR3 is TGTGCCAGCAGCCCCGGGACAGTAAGTACGCAAGAGACCCAGTACTTC.

A few counts support this clonotype. The gene calls are TRBV5-6 and TRBJ1-1, with a possible D match to TRBD1 (5 bases). Per the germline V gene, CDR1 is SGHDT and CDR2 is YYEEEE. Trimming left V 2 bases short and J 6 bases short, with 8 bases between. This CDR3 has 12 residues. CDR3 DNA: TGTGCCAGCAGCTTTTGGGGCGCTGAAGCTTTCTTT. Protein sequence: CASSFWGAEAFF.

In this sample, this clonotype turned up many times. The chain recombines TRBV5-6 with TRBJ2-1, with TRBD2 identical over 11 bases. The J segment lost 4 bases and the V segment lost 4 bases, leaving 4 bases of the junction unmatched. CDR1 is SGHDT, CDR2 YYEEEE, per germline. This CDR3 comprises 15 residues. CDR3 nucleotides: TGTGCCAGCAGCACCGGGACTAGCGGATACAATGAGCAGTTCTTC. This encodes CASSTGTSGYNEQFF.

This clonotype was recorded a few times. The chain links TRBV6-6 to TRBJ1-6; no clear D gene. Germline lookup yields CDR1 MNHNY and CDR2 SVGAGI (reference sequence). The V and J ends lost 10 bases and 6 bases respectively, with 13 bases between them. The CDR3 covers 13 residues. CDR3 loop: CATALRVNSPLHF. The CDR3, as DNA: TGTGCCACGGCTTTGCGGGTTAATTCACCCCTCCACTTT.

This clonotype was counted only a few times. This rearrangement joins TRBV4-1 to TRBJ1-4; 10 bases fit TRBD1. Germline CDR1 reads MGHRA; CDR2 reads YSYEKL. After removal of 5 bases from V and 5 bases from J, the junction contained 11 bases not matched to a gene. CDR3 length: 17 amino acids. CDR3 sequence reads: CASSSPGQGTPNEKLFF. DNA of the CDR3: TGCGCCAGCAGCTCCCCGGGACAGGGGACCCCCAATGAAAAACTGTTTTTT.

There are many counts of this clonotype. The J gene is TRBJ2-7, the V gene TRBV10-3, with D unresolved. With 3 bases removed from V and 3 bases from J, the gap between germline ends came to 6 bases. Germline-derived CDR1 and CDR2 are ENHRY and SYGVKD. The CDR3 has 12 residues. In DNA, the CDR3 is TGTGCCATCAGTGAACTGAACTACGAGCAGTACTTC. Amino acid sequence: CAISELNYEQYF.

This sequence joins TRBV10-3 and TRBJ1-2; TRBD1 matches 9 bases. The germline V gene has CDR1 ENHRY and CDR2 SYGVKD. This CDR3 has 15 amino acids. Trimming at V came to 0 bases and at J to 6 bases, leaving 5 bases not matched to a gene. The CDR3 bases are TGTGCCATCAGTGAGTCCGGGACAGGGCCGGATGGCTACACCTTC. Amino acids: CAISESGTGPDGYTF.

This clonotype was seen a handful of times. CDR3 nucleotide sequence: TGCAGCGTGGTGACAGGGTTCACCTACGAGCAGTACTTC. It yields the protein CSVVTGFTYEQYF. The V call is TRBV29-1, the J call TRBJ2-7, with 7 bases aligning to TRBD1. The CDR3 sequence is 13 residues long. Germline V gene lookup returns CDR1 SQVTM and CDR2 ANQGSEA. V was clipped by 6 bases and J by 2 bases; unmatched bases: 7.

In this sample, this clonotype turned up a few times. V gene TRBV20-1 combines with J gene TRBJ2-1; D might be TRBD1 (6 bases). CDR1 and CDR2 from the germline V gene are DFQATT and SNEGSKA (reference sequence). Trimming removed 8 bases at V and 4 bases at J, with 12 bases between. CDR3 length: 12 amino acids. The CDR3 region has the DNA TGCAGTAATTCACAGGGATACAATGAGCAGTTCTTC. Its translation is CSNSQGYNEQFF.